These T cell receptor beta chains were read from a single sample in a study of T cells in Graves' hyperthyroidism and ophthalmopathy. MiXCR, applied by TCRdb to the multiplex PCR reads, yields one record per CDR3 protein. The sample has nearly 750,000 distinct CDR3 sequences; approximately 40% are singletons. Sequencing was carried out using blood. Source of these receptors: a woman between 40 and 50 years old with Graves' hyperthyroidism. Both conserved end residues are part of each CDR3. The order of the fields is clone size, J gene, V gene, D gene, CDR3 DNA, CDR3 protein. D genes are given only for firm matches. Clone sizes are given selectively: once, few, many, or a class where the clone is expanded.

>-|TRBJ2-2|TRBV5-6|-
TGTGCCAGCCACGGACTGCGAGAAAACACCGGGGAGCTGTTTTTT
CASHGLRENTGELFF
>many|TRBJ2-5|TRBV9|-
TGTGCCAGCAGCGTATTACCAGAAAAAGAGACCCAGTACTTC
CASSVLPEKETQYF
>many|TRBJ1-1|TRBV10-3|TRBD1
TGTGCCATCACCCAAGGGACAGATCCCTCTGAAGCTTTCTTT
CAITQGTDPSEAFF
>-|TRBJ1-4|TRBV7-9|-
TGTGCCAGCAGAATTGGAGGAGGTGGTAGTGAAAAACTGTTTTTT
CASRIGGGGSEKLFF
>-|TRBJ1-5|TRBV10-3|-
TGTGCCATCAGTGATCAGGGGTCAGGATCGCAGCCCCAGCATTTT
CAISDQGSGSQPQHF
>few|TRBJ2-2|TRBV19|-
TGTGCCAGTACCAAGTTGTGGGGCACCGGGGAGCTGTTTTTT
CASTKLWGTGELFF
>-|TRBJ2-7|TRBV19|TRBD1
TGTGCCAGAGTAGGACAGGGGGAGACCTACGAGCAGTACTTC
CARVGQGETYEQYF
>-|TRBJ2-2|TRBV2|TRBD1
TGTGCCAGCGGGGGACAGGGGGCAACCGGGGAGCTGTTTTTT
CASGGQGATGELFF
>-|TRBJ2-4|TRBV14|TRBD1
TGTGCCAGCAGCGGACAGGCAAACATTCAGTACTTC
CASSGQANIQYF
>-|TRBJ1-1|TRBV7-2|-
TGTGCCAGCAGCCCGCCGCAAGGGCACACTGAAGCTTTCTTT
CASSPPQGHTEAFF
>-|TRBJ2-3|TRBV7-6|-
TGTGCCAGCAGCTTAGGGGCTAGCGCACCCACAGATACGCAGTATTTT
CASSLGASAPTDTQYF
>-|TRBJ1-4|TRBV7-8|-
TGTGCCAGCAGCCCAGCCGGGATGGGAGAAAAACTGTTTTTT
CASSPAGMGEKLFF
>many|TRBJ2-5|TRBV10-3|TRBD1
TGTGCCATCAGCGAAGGACAGGGGGCGGCTGAGACCCAGTACTTC
CAISEGQGAAETQYF
>-|TRBJ1-5|TRBV28|-
TGTGCCAGCCACAGGGAGAGAAGTCAGCCCCAGCATTTT
CASHRERSQPQHF
>-|TRBJ1-5|TRBV12-3/TRBV12-4|TRBD1
TGTGCCAGCAGTTTTTTGGGACAGGGACAGCAGCCCCAGCATTTT
CASSFLGQGQQPQHF
>few|TRBJ2-5|TRBV5-1|-
TGTGCCAGCAGCTTAATCGCGGAACAAGAGACCCAGTACTTC
CASSLIAEQETQYF
>-|TRBJ1-3|TRBV6-6|-
TGTGCCAGCAGACTCGGGACGTTCCCTGGAAACACCATATATTTT
CASRLGTFPGNTIYF
>few|TRBJ1-1|TRBV20-1|-
TGCAGTGCGAACTCTAGGATGAACACTGAAGCTTTCTTT
CSANSRMNTEAFF
>-|TRBJ1-1|TRBV3-1|-
TGTGCCAGCAGCCACCCTACCACTGAAGCTTTCTTT
CASSHPTTEAFF
>many|TRBJ1-1|TRBV2|TRBD1
TGTGCCAGCTGGGGACAGGGAACCAACGATATGAACACTGAAGCTTTCTTT
CASWGQGTNDMNTEAFF
>-|TRBJ1-6|TRBV29-1|TRBD1
TGCAGCGACCCAAGGGGCCAGGGGGATAATTCACCCCTCCACTTT
CSDPRGQGDNSPLHF
>few|TRBJ1-4|TRBV10-3|-
TGTGCCATCAGTGAGGCCAGGTTAATAAGGGAAGAAAAACTGTTTTTT
CAISEARLIREEKLFF
>-|TRBJ1-3|TRBV6-5|-
TGTGCCAGCAGTTACTCGCCCCTGCACAGCTCTGGAAACACCATATATTTT
CASSYSPLHSSGNTIYF
>-|TRBJ1-5|TRBV6-1|-
TGTGCCAGCAGCCCAACTAGCGGTGGAGCCCAGCATTTT
CASSPTSGGAQHF
>-|TRBJ1-2|TRBV5-6|-
TGTGCCAGCAGCTTGGGATTCTCCGGGGCGAACGGCTATGGCTACACCTTC
CASSLGFSGANGYGYTF
>-|TRBJ1-1|TRBV19|TRBD1
TGTGCCATCTTGACAGGGGCCACTGAAGCTTTCTTT
CAILTGATEAFF
>many|TRBJ1-2|TRBV9|-
TGTGCCAGCAGCGTAGTCCCAGGGGTAGGTGGCTACACCTTC
CASSVVPGVGGYTF
>few|TRBJ2-5|TRBV7-2|TRBD2
TGTGCCAGCAGTCCTCTACCTAGCGGCCAAGAGACCCAGTACTTC
CASSPLPSGQETQYF
>-|TRBJ1-2|TRBV25-1|-
TGTGCCAGCATGGGGGGCATGGTCAGCTACACCTTC
CASMGGMVSYTF
>few|TRBJ1-1|TRBV6-4|-
TGCGCCAGCAGTGACGCTTGGACAGAGAACACTGAAGCTTTCTTT
CASSDAWTENTEAFF